This entry concerns a single TCR beta chain. The antigen remains undetermined. Assay used: immunoSEQ multiplex PCR; TCRdb lists only in-frame clones, some missing. In the table there are around 1.9 million clones, roughly 91% of which are singletons. This sample was included in a study of shared clonotypes between healthy human individuals. Points from the study as a whole: With several donors compared, 4.5% to 6.5% of naive CD4 clonotypes were shared.

The CDR3 consists of 13 residues. Germline assignment: CDR1 SGDLS and CDR2 YYNGEE. V was shortened by 4 bases and J by 6 bases, with 11 bases between the two germline ends. Naive CD8 cells lacked CD45RO, underwent positive selection for CCR7 and left out terminally differentiated effector memory CD45RA+ cells. This clonotype was obtained from a man aged 18 to 30 in good health. Some clones in this sample may be carry-over from other donors' samples. Sequencing was performed on naive CD8+ T cells from PBMCs. This chain links TRBV9 with TRBJ2-1; weak D call: TRBD2 (6 bases). CDR3 nucleotides: TGTGCCAGCAGCCGGGGAGGCCTCAATGAGCAGTTCTTC. It encodes CASSRGGLNEQFF.